What follows are 5 T cell receptor beta chains derived from one specimen sequenced in a study of cytomegalovirus exposure and HLA in healthy donors. The primer mix had 60 Vbeta and 13 Jbeta primers. TCRdb's copy holds only in-frame clones and misses some; the assay was immunoSEQ multiplex PCR. The sample has 110,000 to 150,000 clones, approximately 78% seen once. Sequencing input: PBMCs. Source of these receptors: a woman in her forties in good health and CMV-seropositive.

For the CDR3, the DNA is TGTGCCAGCAGTTCTCGGGGGGGTGGGGAGCTGTTTTTT. Its protein is CASSSRGGGELFF. This rearrangement joins TRBV7-2 to TRBJ2-2; TRBD2 agrees at 8 bases. Germline V lookup: CDR1 SGHTA, CDR2 FQGNSA. J was trimmed by 8 bases and V by 6 bases; bases with no gene match: 5. CDR3 length equals 13 residues.

This sequence joins TRBV2 and TRBJ1-1, with D perhaps matching TRBD1 (5 bases). The CDR3 loop spans 14 amino acids. Trimming cost V 6 bases and J 1 base, with 12 bases left between them. Germline V lookup: CDR1 SNHLY, CDR2 FYNNEI. The DNA of the CDR3 is TGTGCCAGCAGGCCGGGACTGACGAACACTGAAGCTTTCTTT. As protein: CASRPGLTNTEAFF.

This clone has a handful of counts. The chain carries TRBV9 and TRBJ1-6; D is possibly TRBD1 (5 bases). CDR1 and CDR2 from the germline V gene are SGDLS and YYNGEE. The CDR3 has 15 amino acids. Trimming pared 0 bases from V and 7 bases from J, leaving 11 bases between. The CDR3 DNA reads as TGTGCCAGCAGCGTAGGTTCAGGGTGGAATTCACCCCTCCACTTT. Translated, it gives CASSVGSGWNSPLHF.

V gene TRBV4-1 combines with J gene TRBJ1-2; no firm D call. Germline values: CDR1 MGHRA, CDR2 YSYEKL. The CDR3 has 13 residues. V lost 2 bases, J lost 6 bases, and 10 bases lay in between. CDR3 loop: CASSQRDLNGYTF. The CDR3 nucleotides are TGCGCCAGCAGCCAACGGGATTTGAATGGCTACACCTTC.

This sequence joins TRBV30 and TRBJ1-5; D is perhaps TRBD1 (6 bases). Trimming removed 1 base at V and 3 bases at J, with 7 bases between. This CDR3 is 13 amino acids long. In germline, CDR1 is GTSNPN, CDR2 SVGIG (reference sequence). The CDR3 reads CAWSGTDNQPQHF. CDR3 DNA: TGTGCCTGGAGTGGGACAGACAATCAGCCCCAGCATTTT.